This T cell receptor beta chain originates from a study of cytotoxic CD8 clonotypes in ibrutinib-treated CLL (dated by TCRdb to the early 2020s). About the study as a whole: The cohort was composed of about 10 relapsed/refractory and roughly 15 treatment-naive patients; IGHV unmutated status was identified in fewer than 18 patients. Longitudinal samples were obtainable from about 30% of the 86 participants in the trial. Cryopreserved peripheral blood mononuclear cells were obtained prior to treatment, at the time of response, and at either disease progression or sustained remission. Responses were partial in some 24 patients and complete in 2; after median 68 months follow-up, some 15 stayed in remission and 12 progressed. Response samples were taken after a median of 12 months on treatment, ranging from 6 to 36 months. Samples averaged approximately 260,000 productive templates and approximately 100,000 productive rearrangements. Overall study outcomes, separate from this receptor: Sustained-remission and progressing patients did not have matched sampling times, and lymph node repertoires were not examined. Baseline clonality exceeded that of age-matched healthy donors and correlated strongly with circulating CD8+ T-cell counts. At ibrutinib response clonality went up, during sustained remission it held steady, and at progression it dropped back toward baseline. Public clonotypes were rare and either shrank or stayed stable during treatment, and the rise in clonality at ibrutinib response reflected expansion of private clonotypes.

CDR1 and CDR2, per the germline V gene, are SGDLS and YYNGEE. The CDR3 runs 14 amino acids, cysteine and phenylalanine included. The kept DNA is CDR3 alone, 42 bases in frame from the first base. V and J lose 4 bases and 1 base, and a span of 11 bases separates them. Concerning this clone itself: The target of this receptor is not known. There are no base qualities to consult, and no much larger clone falls within one base.

The goal of deep resolution MiSeq sequencing was a depth between 1 in 1 million and 1 in 200,000 T cells, and coverage averaged 10x per clonotype. The immunoSEQ hsTCRB Kit was used to generate TCR beta libraries. Concerning the study's data processing: The data were analyzed with ImmunoSEQ Analyzer and ImmunoSEQ Data Assistant, and V, D and J gene assignments followed IMGT definitions. Clonality, which ranges from 0 to 1, was calculated by subtracting the normalized Shannon entropy of productive rearrangement frequencies from one. Public clonotype analysis was restricted to overrepresented clonotypes comprising at least 0.05% of each patient's repertoire. Repertoires from some 14 age-matched healthy donors in immuneACCESS were used as clonality controls. TCRdb took this table from immuneACCESS and kept in-frame rearrangements with V and J called. Such tables lack part of the clones; where checked against another copy, unresolved V genes explain under half of the gap, and the rest is unexplained. That table supplies the V and J calls and clone size; D and trimming were determined from the DNA. This sample gives about 14,000 clones in total; about two thirds of them show up just once. The ten largest clones capture about 5.5% of the sample.

Roughly 2.2 micrograms of genomic DNA were extracted from cryopreserved PBMCs for TCR beta library preparation. Longitudinal blood samples from CLL patients receiving ibrutinib monotherapy were subjected to high-throughput TCR beta sequencing. The patients were enrolled in a single-center, open-label phase 2 trial of ibrutinib monotherapy. This material consisted of PBMCs, taken before ibrutinib treatment. The rearrangement combines TRBV9 with TRBJ1-1; the D gene lacks a confident call. This receptor was obtained from a human donor with chronic lymphocytic leukemia. The encoded CDR3 is CASSLDVGNTEAFF. The sequence in DNA is TGTGCCAGCAGCCTGGATGTTGGGAACACTGAAGCTTTCTTT. With the rest looked up from the reference TRBV9 and TRBJ1-1 genes rather than sequenced, the full variable domain is DSGVTQTPKHLITATGQRVTLRCSPRSGDLSVYWYQQSLDQGLQFLIQYYNGEERAKGNILERFSAQQFPDLHSELNLSSLELGDSALYFCASSLDVGNTEAFFGQGTRLTVV.